These 8 T cell receptor beta chains were sequenced from one sample in a study of blood T cell repertoires in COVID-19. Libraries were prepared by immunoSEQ multiplex PCR; TCRdb keeps only in-frame clonotypes and omits some of them. The repertoire holds about 36,000 clones, with around 81% as singletons. Sequenced: peripheral blood. The receptors derive from a human donor in a cohort sampled during active COVID-19.

This clone was seen just once. This chain joins TRBV29-1 and TRBJ2-5, with TRBD2 matching over 10 bases. J was trimmed by 5 bases and V by 5 bases; bases with no gene match: 8. Germline values: CDR1 SQVTM, CDR2 ANQGSEA. There are 14 residues in the CDR3. CDR3 protein: CSVSSSGGGETQYF. In nucleotides, the CDR3 is TGCAGCGTTTCCTCTAGCGGGGGCGGTGAGACCCAGTACTTC.

This clone was observed once. The gene calls are TRBV5-1 and TRBJ2-1; 8 bases map to TRBD1. V was clipped by 2 bases and J by 6 bases; unmatched bases: 4. The germline gives CDR1 SGHRS, CDR2 YFSETQ. The CDR3 spans 14 residues. As DNA, the CDR3 is TGCGCCAGCAGCTTCACGACAGGGGTCAATGAGCAGTTCTTC. Encoded protein: CASSFTTGVNEQFF. The entire variable domain, with the rest obtained from reference TRBV5-1 and TRBJ2-1, is as follows: KAGVTQTPRYLIKTRGQQVTLSCSPISGHRSVSWYQQTPGQGLQFLFEYFSETQRNKGNFPGRFSGRQFSNSRSEMNVSTLELGDSALYLCASSFTTGVNEQFFGPGTRLTVL.

The chain joins TRBV29-1 to TRBJ1-2, with no clear D. Germline V gene data show CDR1 as SQVTM and CDR2 as ANQGSEA. The V and J ends lost 4 bases and 7 bases respectively, with 19 bases between them. The CDR3 runs 14 residues. CDR3 sequence: CSVGALTGHGGYTF. CDR3 nucleotide sequence: TGCAGCGTTGGGGCCCTTACCGGCCATGGTGGCTACACCTTC.

This rearrangement joins TRBV6-4 to TRBJ1-1; perhaps TRBD1 as D (5 bases). Per the germline V gene, CDR1 is MRHNA and CDR2 is SNTAGT. The CDR3 runs 13 residues. V lost 6 bases to trimming and J lost 3 bases, with 11 bases between them. The CDR3 DNA reads as TGTGCCAGCAGCAGGGTCCATGACACTGAAGCTTTCTTT. Translated: CASSRVHDTEAFF.

The chain employs TRBV19 and TRBJ2-1; 7 nucleotides line up with TRBD2. Germline V gene lookup returns CDR1 LNHDA and CDR2 SQIVND (reference sequence). The V and J ends lost 1 base and 12 bases, in that order; junction bases with no gene match: 9. The CDR3 spans 14 residues. CDR3: CASSIAGLVIGQFF. CDR3 nucleotide sequence: TGTGCCAGTAGTATAGCAGGACTAGTAATCGGGCAGTTCTTC.

The V and J genes are TRBV4-3 and TRBJ2-3; 9 positions match TRBD1. With 2 bases clipped from V and 5 bases from J, the junction kept 8 bases outside the gene matches. The germline gives CDR1 LGHNA, CDR2 YSLEER. The CDR3 contains 16 residues. CDR3 coding DNA: TGCGCCAGCAGCCAATCCCCACAGGGGGCGGGAGATACGCAGTATTTT. Encoded protein: CASSQSPQGAGDTQYF.

The chain employs TRBV7-2 and TRBJ1-1; D might be TRBD1 (5 bases). Germline V gene data show CDR1 as SGHTA and CDR2 as FQGNSA. This CDR3 has 14 residues. Deletions cut 6 bases from V and 5 bases from J, with 16 bases between. The CDR3 reads CASSRLRGGTEAFF. In DNA, the CDR3 is TGTGCCAGCAGTCGACTCCGGGGGGGAACTGAAGCTTTCTTT.

This rearrangement joins TRBV7-3 to TRBJ1-1, with D maybe TRBD1 (5 bases). The CDR3 consists of 13 residues. In germline, CDR1 is SGHTA, CDR2 FQGTGA. Trimming shortened V by 5 bases and J by 1 base, and 8 bases separated the two germline ends. The CDR3 loop reads CASSKGANTEAFF. The CDR3 DNA reads TGTGCCAGCAGCAAAGGGGCGAACACTGAAGCTTTCTTT.